The subject of this entry is one T cell receptor beta chain. What it binds is not known. The data stem from a study of shared clonotypes between healthy human individuals. Study observations and caveats: Apart from blood, nothing was sampled; tissue repertoires likely differ. Estimated richness was generally greater in naive than memory subsets.

Trimming took 3 bases from V and 6 from J; bases not matched to a gene: 8. Germline V gives CDR1 SNHLY, CDR2 FYNNEI. The CDR3 sequence is 15 residues long. Sequencing used immunoSEQ multiplex PCR; TCRdb keeps in-frame clones, though not all of them. The table shows some 300,000 clones, with 73% occurring only once. The study enrolled healthy HIV-negative adults without recent acute infections or vaccinations as donors. Splitting of CD4+ cells produced CD45RA+ naive and CD45RA-negative memory subsets. The V call is TRBV2, the J call TRBJ1-2; TRBD1 aligns across 9 bases. Source material: memory CD4+ T cells sorted from blood. The subset denotes: CD45RA-negative fraction. The TCR originated in a man aged 25 to 40 in good health. The CDR3 DNA is TGTGCCAGCAGTGATTCCAGGACAGGGGCAGATGGCTACACCTTC. Residues: CASSDSRTGADGYTF.